This paragraph reports one T cell receptor (beta chain). The antigen it binds to is not known. No quality values exist for individual bases; no much larger clone is one base distant. Instrument on record: Illumina NovaSeq 6000. TCRalpha and TCRbeta cDNA libraries were constructed by 5'RACE with constant-segment primers, with sample barcodes and unique molecular identifiers being introduced. Trizol reagent was used to extract RNA from every sample. Amplification of the libraries took two PCR steps, and the second step added a second sample barcode plus Illumina TruSeq adapters. The libraries were sequenced on an Illumina NovaSeq using 2 x 150 bp paired-end reads. As for the authors' bioinformatics: Demultiplexing of reads and collapsing into UMI-guided consensus sequences were performed with migec v1.2.7. Using mixcr v2.1.11, the UMI consensuses were aligned to TRA and TRB V and J templates and assembled into clonotypes. A clonotype was counted as expanded or contracted only when both edgeR and NoisET called the clonotype significant, with the noise models trained on biological replicates. For edgeR calls, a false discovery rate-adjusted p below 0.01 and a log2 fold-change threshold of 1 were applied. PCA with hierarchical clustering of max-normalized trajectories of the 1000 most abundant clonotypes was used as exploratory dynamics analysis. Each responding clone was given a CD4 or CD8 phenotype based on the CD4+ and CD8+ repertoires, which had been sequenced separately. The public reads were reanalyzed by TCRdb: fastp trimming at Q25, MiXCR alignment, in-frame beta chains only. Each entry is one CDR3 protein sequence, shown with its most common DNA and genes. The V and J calls follow TCRdb's processing rather than the paper's. The sample table contains 350,000 to 450,000 distinct CDR3 sequences; only one count was recorded for under 15% of them. The ten largest clones add up to 22% of the sample.

The data originate from a study of T-cell memory formation after mild COVID-19 (dated by TCRdb to the early 2020s). Describing the broader study: Most TCR sequence clusters were specific to one of the two donors. In a couple of donors, T-cell clones that expanded and contracted after mild COVID-19 were tracked by sequencing TCRalpha and TCRbeta repertoires over time. The cohort comprised two young, previously healthy adult volunteers, one female and one male. The full study reports these points: SARS-CoV-2 specificity of the second-wave clones peaking on day 37 was not confirmed. Contracting CD4+ clones were found mainly in CM and EM memory subsets, while CD8+ clones were enriched in EMRA. Some responding clones were detected in pre-infection memory, which suggested that pre-existing cross-reactive memory T cells had joined the SARS-CoV-2 response. Clones contracting from day 15 to 85 had balanced CD4/CD8 phenotypes, while a second wave expanding from day 15 to 37 was biased towards CD4+. The study included only a couple of mild cases, and larger cohorts that include severe cases with pre-infection samples were judged to be necessary.

Ficoll-Paque density gradient centrifugation was used to isolate PBMCs. Material: PBMCs or a T cell subset sorted from them (not recorded which). This TCR was sampled from a man between 18 and 35 years old who had mild COVID-19 (a few samples of this study predate the infection). The sample titles of this study are shuffled in the database, so cell type and time point are left out; the donor was told from shared clones.

The CDR3 reads as follows: CASSTGVGNEQFF. The bases are TGTGCCAGCAGCACCGGGGTCGGCAATGAGCAGTTCTTC. The chain links TRBV5-6 with TRBJ2-1; TRBD2 might be the D gene, on 5 matching bases. CDR1 and CDR2 are drawn from the germline V gene: SGHDT, YYEEEE. A distance of 11 bases separates the germline ends of V and J, which lose 4 bases and 6 bases respectively. From the cysteine up to the phenylalanine, the CDR3 has a length of 13 residues. The DNA shown is the 39-base CDR3, in frame from base 1.